This is a list of T cell receptor beta chains from one sample in a study of T cell responses to AZD1222 COVID-19 vaccine. Only in-frame clones appear in the TCRdb table, and some are missing; sequencing was by immunoSEQ multiplex PCR. This table has approximately 100,000 clones, roughly 88% appearing once. Specimen: peripheral blood, collected on day 0 of AZD1222 vaccination. The receptors shown here come from an adult in good health. CDR3s include the opening cysteine and the closing phenylalanine or tryptophan. Each record gives: V gene, D gene, clone size, J gene, CDR3 DNA, CDR3 protein. A D gene is named only where the DNA matches it firmly. Size tells how often a clone was seen (once, few, many) or the class of an expanded clone, and some rows leave it out.

>TRBV7-9|-|-|TRBJ1-2
TGTGCCAGCAGCTCTGAAGGGGGAAGCTACACCTTC
CASSSEGGSYTF
>TRBV7-2|-|-|TRBJ1-6
TGTGCCAGCAGCTCGACCGGGACGGCTACGAATTCACCCCTCCACTTT
CASSSTGTATNSPLHF
>TRBV7-2|TRBD1|once|TRBJ1-2
TGTGCCAGCAGCTCCCGGACAGGCCTCTATGGCTACACCTTC
CASSSRTGLYGYTF
>TRBV12-3/TRBV12-4|-|-|TRBJ1-5
TGTGCCAGCAGTCCAGGGTACGGTCAGCCCCAGCATTTT
CASSPGYGQPQHF
>TRBV14|-|-|TRBJ1-2
TGTGCCACCGCCCCAGGGGTAGGCCGAGGCTACACCTTC
CATAPGVGRGYTF
>TRBV28|-|-|TRBJ2-7
TGTGCCAGCAGTTTGATTCTAAGCGCCCTCGAGCAGTACTTC
CASSLILSALEQYF
>TRBV9|-|once|TRBJ1-1
TGTGCCAGCAGCGCGACACAGGTCTCGAACACTGAAGCTTTCTTT
CASSATQVSNTEAFF
>TRBV24-1|-|-|TRBJ1-4
TGTGCCACCAGTGATTCACGTGGGTCTAACACCCTTAATGAAAAACTGTTTTTT
CATSDSRGSNTLNEKLFF
>TRBV5-1|-|-|TRBJ1-3
TGCGCCAGCAGCTTGGGTCCACAGGGAACTGGAAACACCATATATTTT
CASSLGPQGTGNTIYF
>TRBV20-1|-|-|TRBJ1-4
TGCAGTGCTAGAGATCAAACAAAACTGTTTTTT
CSARDQTKLFF
>TRBV7-2|-|-|TRBJ1-3
TGTGCCAGCAGCTTCGAAGCAGGGTACGGAAACACCATATATTTT
CASSFEAGYGNTIYF
>TRBV27|TRBD2|-|TRBJ2-1
TGTGCCAGCAGTTTATTTGGGGGGGGAGAGTACAATGAGCAGTTCTTC
CASSLFGGGEYNEQFF
>TRBV28|-|-|TRBJ2-1
TGTGCCAGCAGAGCGTTGAGCTCCTACAATGAGCAGTTCTTC
CASRALSSYNEQFF
>TRBV14|-|-|TRBJ2-7
TGTGCCAGCAGAAAGGGGGGAGGATTTTACGAGCAGTACTTC
CASRKGGGFYEQYF
>TRBV19|-|-|TRBJ1-6
TGTGCCAGTAGTAACCCCACCGGACCCCGGACCCTCCACTTT
CASSNPTGPRTLHF
>TRBV27|-|-|TRBJ2-7
TGTGCCAGCAGCCCTTCCGGGGAAAGGGACGAGCAGTACTTC
CASSPSGERDEQYF
>TRBV28|-|-|TRBJ1-5
TGTGCCAGCAGTAATACGAGGCCCCAGCATTTT
CASSNTRPQHF
>TRBV11-1|-|-|TRBJ1-4
TGTGCCAGCAGCAAGCAGGGGCCTAATGAAAAACTGTTTTTT
CASSKQGPNEKLFF
>TRBV12-3/TRBV12-4|-|once|TRBJ1-1
TGTGCCAGCAGTTTAGCGCGAAACACTGAAGCTTTCTTT
CASSLARNTEAFF
>TRBV5-1|-|-|TRBJ1-1
TGCGCCAGCTTCAAAGATCCACGGGAAGCTTTCTTT
CASFKDPREAFF
>TRBV11-2|-|-|TRBJ2-2
TGTGCCAGCCGAGCTCCCACCGGGGAGCTGTTTTTT
CASRAPTGELFF
>TRBV28|-|-|TRBJ1-2
TGTGCCAGCAGCGGGCCCGGGACGAGCGGCTACACCTTC
CASSGPGTSGYTF
>TRBV19|TRBD1|-|TRBJ2-7
TGTGCCAGTAGTATGCAGGGGGCGGGAGAGCAGTACTTC
CASSMQGAGEQYF
>TRBV24-1|-|-|TRBJ1-4
TGTGCCACCAGTGATGGGCAGAATGAAAAACTGTTTTTT
CATSDGQNEKLFF
>TRBV25-1|TRBD1|-|TRBJ2-2
TGTGCCAGCACCACTACAGGGGGTCTAACCGGGGAGCTGTTTTTT
CASTTTGGLTGELFF
>TRBV18|TRBD1|few|TRBJ1-6
TGTGCCAGCTCACCGGAGGGACAGGGAGTTTCACCCCTCCACTTT
CASSPEGQGVSPLHF
>TRBV9|-|-|TRBJ2-2
TGTGCCAGCAGCGTGACCCTAAGGGGGGGGGCCCCCGGCGGGGAGCTGTTTTTT
CASSVTLRGGAPGGELFF
>TRBV2|-|-|TRBJ1-1
TGTGCCAGCAGTGTACGCACTGAAGCTTTCTTT
CASSVRTEAFF
>TRBV18|-|-|TRBJ1-2
TGTGCCAGCTCACCAGGGTTCGGCTACACCTTC
CASSPGFGYTF
>TRBV24-1|TRBD1|-|TRBJ1-5
TGTGCCACCAGTGATCGACAGGGGGCCCAGCCCCAGCATTTT
CATSDRQGAQPQHF
>TRBV7-2|-|-|TRBJ1-2
TGTGCCAGCAGCCCTCGGGACACAAGCCTCTATGGCTACACCTTC
CASSPRDTSLYGYTF
>TRBV28|TRBD1|-|TRBJ1-5
TGTGCCAGCAGTTCCACCCCGGGACAGGGGGATACCCAGCATTTT
CASSSTPGQGDTQHF